This TCR beta chain was identified during a study of monozygotic twins with inflammatory bowel disease. Study conclusions and caveats: Different subtypes (of T cells) could not be told apart from one another. In patient repertoires, differing immunosuppressive treatments may have added some variability.

cDNA was made in eight separate reactions per sample. TCRdb processed the 5' RACE reads again and assigns one entry to each CDR3 protein, with no DNA. The specimen's table records about 160,000 distinct CDR3 sequences. The CDR3 covers 14 residues. The germline gives CDR1 DFQATT, CDR2 SNEGSKA (reference sequence). About this clonotype: Its cognate antigen is unknown.

This TCR derives from a human donor with ulcerative colitis or Crohn's disease, or a healthy co-twin of an affected twin (not recorded which). Sequenced: blood. The chain couples TRBV20-1 to TRBJ1-5; TCRdb's D call of TRBD1 is untestable without DNA. This CDR3 is CSASIRGSNQPQHF.